These 3 T cell receptor beta chains were sequenced from one sample in a study of cytomegalovirus exposure and HLA in healthy donors. This PCR relied on a set of 60 Vbeta primers and 13 Jbeta primers. The data were produced by immunoSEQ multiplex PCR, yet TCRdb's version contains in-frame clones alone and is incomplete. The sample consists of about 73,000 clones, 75% of them appearing once. Sequenced sample: PBMCs. These receptors were obtained from a man in his 70s in good health and CMV-seronegative.

This chain links TRBV11-2 with TRBJ2-7; D is ambiguous. Germline values: CDR1 SGHAT, CDR2 FQNNGV. Deletions cut 1 base from V and 4 bases from J, with 8 bases between. CDR3 length equals 13 residues. CDR3 sequence reads: CASSLGLQYEQYF. DNA of the CDR3: TGTGCCAGCAGCTTAGGGTTGCAGTACGAGCAGTACTTC.

This sequence joins TRBV9 and TRBJ1-6; D unresolved. Germline V gene lookup returns CDR1 SGDLS and CDR2 YYNGEE. V lost 0 bases to trimming and J lost 9 bases, with 4 bases between them. The CDR3 is made up of 12 amino acids. CDR3 sequence reads: CASSVAGSPLHF. In nucleotides, the CDR3 is TGTGCCAGCAGCGTAGCAGGTTCACCCCTCCACTTT.

This clone occurred a few times. This chain joins TRBV5-1 and TRBJ1-1; the match to TRBD1 covers 8 bases. CDR1 and CDR2 (germline): SGHRS, YFSETQ. V gave up 1 base and J gave up 5 bases; unmatched junction bases: 10. CDR3 length equals 16 residues. DNA for the CDR3: TGCGCCAGCAGCTTGTTCCAGGGGGCCGGGGGGACTGAAGCTTTCTTT. This encodes CASSLFQGAGGTEAFF.